The entry that follows covers one TCR beta chain sequence. At least ten counts were recorded for this clonotype. It lacks a known antigen. No base-level quality is on record; no much larger clone is a single base apart. This specimen comes from a study of regulatory T cells in long-lasting Graves disease (dated by TCRdb to the early 2020s). Turning to the overall study: Antithyroid drugs had been taken for less than 3 months by newly diagnosed Graves' disease patients. Persistent Graves' disease patients were compared with newly diagnosed Graves' disease patients by peripheral blood TCR sequencing and RNA sequencing. The study took place in China and was registered as a clinical trial. A total of around 35 samples underwent TCR sequencing: about 13 from persistent and roughly 20 from newly diagnosed Graves' disease patients. What the authors observed across the whole study: TRBV28, TRBJ1-2 and TRBJ2-5 were preferentially used in persistent disease, while TRBV20-1 and TRBJ2-1 were favored in newly diagnosed disease. As a limitation, the authors acknowledged that the small sample size may reduce accuracy. Lower TCR Shannon entropy and fewer highly expanded clones were observed in persistent Graves' disease patients than in newly diagnosed patients, which suggested clonal expansion. The study examined only peripheral blood because the primary lesion, thyroid tissue, could not be accessed. Patients with persistent disease shared more public clonotypes (approximately 2,500) than newly diagnosed patients did (around 930). Sequencing and analysis were restricted to the TCR beta chain.

The germline ends are 12 bases apart after V is trimmed by 4 bases and J by 0 bases. According to the germline V gene, CDR1 reads SGHVS and CDR2 reads FQNEAQ. The CDR3 measures 15 amino acids from cysteine to phenylalanine. The only DNA kept is the CDR3, 45 bases in frame from the first base. Library method: multiplex PCR. Sequencing instrument: Illumina HiSeq 4000. iRepertoire HTBI primers and Arm-PCR amplification of CDR3 regions were used to construct TCR beta libraries. Before sequencing, the PCR products underwent gel purification. In the source study's methods: Gene usage analysis of CDR3 amino acid clonotypes used the 62 TRBV and 11 to 15 TRBJ segments found across samples. Filtered high-quality paired reads were merged into contigs using COPE and FqMerger. BLAST was used to align contigs to IMGT TRBV, TRBD and TRBJ reference genes, and CDR3 was defined according to IMGT. Any clonotype with a frequency above 0.1% was counted as a highly expanded clone. Repertoire diversity was measured by Shannon entropy, and V-J evenness by the Gini coefficient. A clonotype found in more than one individual was treated as public. TCRdb reran the public reads through fastp at Q25 and MiXCR, keeping productive beta chains. A single entry per CDR3 protein holds the most common genes and DNA from its merged rows. TCRdb, rather than the study authors, made the V and J calls. The sample yields around 450,000 distinct CDR3 sequences; roughly 16% were counted once. 9.5% to 15% of the sample is taken by the ten largest.

Interpreted using the paper, the time point label stands for: newly diagnosed GD, antithyroid drugs for less than 3 months. For both TCR sequencing and RNA sequencing, RNA was extracted from PBMCs using TRIzol. Graves' disease was diagnosed according to American Thyroid Association guidelines. Recruitment of patients was carried out at an endocrinology department in Xi'an, China. Each patient gave about 8.1 milliliters of peripheral blood, collected in an EDTA anticoagulant tube. Ficoll Paque Plus density gradient separation was used to isolate PBMCs, and no further T cell sorting was done. An Agilent 2100 Bioanalyzer and agarose gel were used to check RNA quality, and a NanoDrop 2000 was used to measure RNA concentration. These same records also appear under a second study, on T cells in Graves' hyperthyroidism and ophthalmopathy. Drawing on the second study: Graves' hyperthyroidism was defined as stable when no progression to ophthalmopathy occurred over 18 months of follow-up. Hyperthyroidism patients were newly diagnosed, with disease duration under 2 months, and aged 18 to 65 years. The study excluded patients with uncontrolled infections, other autoimmune diseases, pregnancy or lactation. Clinical symptoms, serum thyroxine and TRAb, thyroid ultrasound, and orbital computed tomography formed the basis for the diagnoses. The TCR CDR3 was subjected to a first round of RT-PCR using the HTBI primer set and the Qiagen OneStep RT-PCR kit. Most expanded thyroid clonotypes (frequency above 0.001) were also detected in blood, a finding suggesting that blood repertoires may reflect thyroid immune responses. Ophthalmopathy was separated from stable hyperthyroidism by a 13 V-J signature model, with approximately 85% sensitivity and approximately 81% specificity obtained in cross-validation and 80%/75% obtained in testing. In validation, the model predicted progression to ophthalmopathy with over 60% sensitivity and 72.22% specificity, a median of about 6 months before onset. To identify TCR V-J signatures that set the groups apart, the researchers used a discovery cohort of 100 patients, made up of under 45 with Graves' ophthalmopathy and around 58 with stable Graves' hyperthyroidism. Prospective prediction of ophthalmopathy was tested in an independent validation cohort of some 19 hyperthyroidism patients and some 17 patients who later progressed to ophthalmopathy. For training and testing, the 100 or so patients in the discovery cohort were randomly divided in a 7:3 ratio. The study also compared thyroid tissue and blood T-cell repertoires from five or six Graves' hyperthyroidism patients. Following sampling, methimazole starting at 30 mg daily was given to hyperthyroidism patients, and high-dose intravenous methylprednisolone was given to ophthalmopathy patients. A second multiplex PCR round built the libraries, followed by size selection and purification. Paired-end sequencing of the libraries was performed with 100 bp reads on an Illumina HiSeq2000. SOAPnuke was used to process the raw data, throwing out any read that contained adapters or uncalled bases, had a mean Phred below 15, or lacked an exact constant-primer or identifier match. High-quality paired reads were merged with COPE v1.2.5, and unique nucleotide sequences were defined as clonotypes. Clonotypes were aligned to IMGT TRBV, TRBD and TRBJ reference segments using MiTCR v1.1. The analysis was restricted to V-J combinations with a frequency above 0.0001, which together covered 99.2% of the repertoires. The TCS score was defined as the ratio of F50 (clonal expansion) to E x V (chaos), calculated using BLOSUM62-based TCRdist between CDR3 peptides within each V-J. Welch's t-statistics and random forest reduced around 510 V-J features to around 14, which were used in a naive Bayes classifier (R e1071). No statistical method was used to fix the sample size in advance, and group allocation was not hidden from the investigators. TCR Vbeta CDR3 sequencing of approximately 140 peripheral blood samples (under 45 ophthalmopathy, some 75 hyperthyroidism and approximately 17 progressor patients) is reported in the paper.

This chain joins TRBV7-8 to TRBJ1-1; a weak D assignment points to TRBD1 (5 bases agree). This sample comprised peripheral blood mononuclear cells (PBMCs), obtained at new diagnosis, from a patient treated with antithyroid drugs. The TCR originated in a man aged 40-49 years with Graves disease. Donor details come from another sample of the same person, matched by shared clones. The DNA reads TGTGCCAGCAGCTCAAACCCGGACATGAACACTGAAGCTTTCTTT. It translates to CASSSNPDMNTEAFF.